This T cell receptor (beta chain) was recovered during a study of control samples from healthy donors and cancer patients. CDR3 length: 13 amino acids. CDR1 and CDR2 (germline): KGHDR, SFDVKD. Produced via immunoSEQ multiplex PCR; TCRdb's table is partial and in-frame only. Counted here are about 72,000 clones, approximately 92% occurring once; the ten biggest clones make up 5% to 6.5%. Comment on this clone: At one end, the junction sequence differs from germline, possibly due to a read error.

Sequenced input: blood. The TCR comes from a woman aged 60-70 years in good health. V gene TRBV24-1 combines with J gene TRBJ2-7; D gene unclear. The CDR3 DNA reads as TGTGCCACCAGTGACACCGACCCCGGCGAGCAGTGCTTC. This sequence encodes CATSDTDPGEQCF.